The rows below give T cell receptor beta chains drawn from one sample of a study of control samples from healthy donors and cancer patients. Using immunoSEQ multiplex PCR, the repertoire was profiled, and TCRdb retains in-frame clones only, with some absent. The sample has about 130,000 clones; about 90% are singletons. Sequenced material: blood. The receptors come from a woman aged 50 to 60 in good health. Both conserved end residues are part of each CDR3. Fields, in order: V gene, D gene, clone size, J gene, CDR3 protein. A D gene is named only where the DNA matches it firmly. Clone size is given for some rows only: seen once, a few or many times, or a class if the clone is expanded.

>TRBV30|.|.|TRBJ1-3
CAWSVLGSGDTIYF
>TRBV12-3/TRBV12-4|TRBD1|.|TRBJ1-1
CASNKPGQVEAFF
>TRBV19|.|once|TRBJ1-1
CASSMDGMNTEAFF
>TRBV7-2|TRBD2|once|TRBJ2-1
CASSSGLAGVHEQFF
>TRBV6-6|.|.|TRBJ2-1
CASSPVEAESYNEQFF
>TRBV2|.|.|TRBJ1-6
CASSVGRINSPLHF
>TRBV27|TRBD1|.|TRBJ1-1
CASSLRQGEGTEAFF
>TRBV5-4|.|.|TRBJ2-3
CASSLPPGPRNLPDTQYF
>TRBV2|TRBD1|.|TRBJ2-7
CASSAGTGGPYEQYF
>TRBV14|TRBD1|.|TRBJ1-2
CASSPTTGIYGYTF
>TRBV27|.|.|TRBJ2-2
CASRPDRFTGELFF
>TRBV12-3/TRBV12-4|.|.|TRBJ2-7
CASSLGGDQYF
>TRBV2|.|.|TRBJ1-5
CASSSRPSDLNQPQHF
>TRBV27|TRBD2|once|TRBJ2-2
CASRLGTMSTGELFF
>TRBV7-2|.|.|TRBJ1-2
CASSLRYRGLDGYTF
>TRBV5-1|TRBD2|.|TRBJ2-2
CASSQTSGYTGELFF